The 17 T cell receptor beta chains below all came from one sample that was sequenced in a study of naive and memory T cell subsets. The library had UMIs added by 3' ligation of an oligonucleotide to TCR cDNA. Four PCR rounds used nested alpha and beta constant region primers plus the SP2 primer. TCRdb processed the 5' RACE reads anew with MiXCR; each CDR3 protein has one entry. The data show approximately 49,000 distinct CDR3 sequences, 4.7% seen once. Receptor source: a female donor in good health.

The chain joins TRBV14 to TRBJ2-1; D may be TRBD2 (6 bases). CDR1 and CDR2 from the germline V gene are SGHDN and FVKESK. The CDR3 consists of 14 residues. With 3 bases removed from V and 6 bases from J, the gap between germline ends came to 12 bases. Here the CDR3 DNA reads TGTGCCAGCAGCCAGGTGGGACTCCTCAATGAGCAGTTCTTC. It encodes CASSQVGLLNEQFF.

Many counts were recorded for this clonotype. The V gene is TRBV12-3 or TRBV12-4, the J gene TRBJ2-1, with TRBD1 matching over 11 bases. Trimming removed 4 bases from V and 6 bases from J; junction bases left unmatched: 5. The CDR3 loop spans 15 amino acids. CDR3 in amino acids: CASSSRDRGTNEQFF. The CDR3 coding sequence is TGTGCCAGCAGTTCCCGGGACAGGGGGACCAATGAGCAGTTCTTC.

There are many counts of this clonotype. The CDR3 nucleotides are TGTGCCAGCAGCTTTTCTGGAGTCCTAGCGAGGCAGTTCTTC. Its protein is CASSFSGVLARQFF. This rearrangement joins TRBV7-8 to TRBJ2-1, with D maybe TRBD2 (6 bases). In germline, CDR1 is SGHVS, CDR2 FQNEAQ. The germline V and J ends were trimmed by 3 bases and 12 bases, with 18 bases remaining between them. CDR3 length equals 14 residues.

This clonotype was counted ten times or more. This chain joins TRBV29-1 and TRBJ2-1; D gene uncertain. The V gene lost 0 bases and the J gene lost 0 bases, with 9 bases spanning the gap. This CDR3 is built from 15 residues. Germline CDR1 and CDR2: SQVTM and ANQGSEA. The CDR3 nucleotides are TGCAGCGTTGAAGAGGTGCGGACCTCCTACAATGAGCAGTTCTTC. It yields the protein CSVEEVRTSYNEQFF.

The sample holds many counts of this clonotype. The rearrangement links TRBV4-1 to TRBJ1-5, with TRBD1 matching 9 bases. V lost 3 bases and J lost 5; bases outside the gene matches: 5. The CDR3 extends over 15 amino acids. Germline assignment: CDR1 MGHRA and CDR2 YSYEKL. The CDR3 DNA reads as TGCGCCAGCAGCCACATAGGGACAGGGCATCAGCCCCAGCATTTT. Protein: CASSHIGTGHQPQHF.

There are many counts of this clonotype. This sequence joins TRBV10-3 and TRBJ2-5; D call uncertain. The germline gives CDR1 ENHRY, CDR2 SYGVKD. With 2 bases removed from V and 1 base from J, the gap between germline ends came to 11 bases. The CDR3 is made up of 15 amino acids. DNA of the CDR3: TGTGCCATCAGTGAGGATTCCGGGTTCCAAGAGACCCAGTACTTC. It specifies CAISEDSGFQETQYF.

Ten or more counts support this clonotype. CDR3 sequence: CASSTEGLAEYNEQFF. The CDR3 nucleotides are TGCGCCAGCAGCACCGAGGGCCTAGCGGAGTACAATGAGCAGTTCTTC. This chain uses TRBV4-1 with TRBJ2-1, with 7 bases fitting TRBD2. Germline CDR1 and CDR2: MGHRA and YSYEKL. With V trimmed by 5 bases and J by 4 bases, 11 bases remained unmatched. The CDR3 length is 16 residues.

This clonotype was found many times. The chain carries TRBV7-6 and TRBJ1-2, with 7 bases identical to TRBD1. The CDR3 runs to 13 residues. With V trimmed by 4 bases and J by 2 bases, 1 base remained unmatched. Per germline, CDR1 SGHVS and CDR2 FNYEAQ. The CDR3 DNA reads TGTGCCAGCAGCTCGACAGGGAACTATGGCTACACCTTC. Its protein is CASSSTGNYGYTF.

The J gene is TRBJ1-5, the V gene TRBV19, with unresolved D. Trimming removed 5 bases at V and 4 bases at J, with 12 bases between. Germline CDR1 LNHDA, CDR2 SQIVND (reference sequence). The CDR3 has 14 residues. The DNA for the CDR3 is TGTGCCAGTAGTCCATCGAGAGATAATCAGCCCCAGCATTTT. It yields the protein CASSPSRDNQPQHF.

This clonotype is classed as medium-sized. The chain couples TRBV20-1 to TRBJ2-7; D may match TRBD1 or TRBD2 (5 bases each). Germline CDR1 is DFQATT and CDR2 is SNEGSKA (reference sequence). Trimming removed 5 bases at V and 3 bases at J, with 14 bases between. The CDR3 length is 13 residues. The CDR3 reads CSAPGTHRYEQYF. The CDR3 DNA reads as TGCAGTGCTCCCGGGACCCACCGCTACGAGCAGTACTTC.

This clonotype has a count of ten or more. The rearrangement links TRBV14 to TRBJ2-5; no clear D gene. This CDR3 comprises 14 residues. Trimming took 3 bases from V and 5 from J, leaving 13 bases between them. CDR1 and CDR2 from the germline V gene are SGHDN and FVKESK. The CDR3, as DNA: TGTGCCAGCAGCCACTCGTGGGGTCTGGAGACCCAGTACTTC. The encoded protein is CASSHSWGLETQYF.

This sequence joins TRBV7-2 and TRBJ1-6; no definite D call. From germline, CDR1 is SGHTA and CDR2 FQGNSA. The V end was cut by 2 bases, the J end by 7 bases, with 9 bases between. This CDR3 spans 14 amino acids. The CDR3 loop is CASSLTPGNSPLHF. CDR3 nucleotides: TGTGCCAGCAGCTTAACCCCCGGGAATTCACCCCTCCACTTT.

This clonotype was observed at least ten times. V and J are TRBV6-2 or TRBV6-3 and TRBJ2-1, with 7 bases matching TRBD2. With 2 bases clipped from V and 4 bases from J, the junction kept 5 bases outside the gene matches. The CDR3 extends over 15 amino acids. Germline V CDR1 and CDR2: MNHEY, SVGEGT. This CDR3 is CASSYGPAGYNEQFF. As DNA, the CDR3 is TGTGCCAGCAGTTACGGGCCAGCGGGGTACAATGAGCAGTTCTTC.

This clonotype was detected ten times or more. The chain couples TRBV2 to TRBJ2-1; perhaps D is TRBD1 or TRBD2 (5 bases each). The germline V and J ends were trimmed by 4 bases and 7 bases, with 8 bases remaining between them. CDR3 length: 12 residues. Germline CDR1 reads SNHLY; CDR2 reads FYNNEI. CDR3 DNA sequence: TGTGCCAGCAGTGTAGAGGGGAATGAGCAGTTCTTC. Amino acids: CASSVEGNEQFF.

The table lists this clonotype with many counts. The chain has TRBV10-3 and TRBJ1-6, with TRBD1 as a possible D gene (6 bases). The ends were cut back, 4 bases at V and 13 bases at J, with 17 bases in the middle. Germline assignment: CDR1 ENHRY and CDR2 SYGVKD. The CDR3 totals 14 residues. CDR3 DNA sequence: TGTGCCATCAGTGGCGGGACAAATTCTCTTCCCCTCCACTTT. Protein: CAISGGTNSLPLHF.

The sample holds many counts of this clonotype. J is TRBJ2-7 and V is TRBV5-1, with unresolved D. Germline V gene lookup returns CDR1 SGHRS and CDR2 YFSETQ. The ends were cut back, 0 bases at V and 1 base at J, with 8 bases in the middle. The CDR3 loop spans 14 amino acids. This CDR3 is CASSLAGLSYEQYF. DNA of the CDR3: TGCGCCAGCAGCTTGGCCGGGCTGTCCTACGAGCAGTACTTC.

In its sample, this clonotype was seen many times. An end of the junction differs from the germline gene, which may be a read error. The V call is TRBV12-3 or TRBV12-4, the J call TRBJ2-3; D perhaps matches TRBD2 (6 bases). This CDR3 is 15 amino acids long. DNA of the CDR3: TGTGCCAGCAGATTAGCGGTGTTAGACACAGATACGCAGTATTTT. Its protein is CASRLAVLDTDTQYF.